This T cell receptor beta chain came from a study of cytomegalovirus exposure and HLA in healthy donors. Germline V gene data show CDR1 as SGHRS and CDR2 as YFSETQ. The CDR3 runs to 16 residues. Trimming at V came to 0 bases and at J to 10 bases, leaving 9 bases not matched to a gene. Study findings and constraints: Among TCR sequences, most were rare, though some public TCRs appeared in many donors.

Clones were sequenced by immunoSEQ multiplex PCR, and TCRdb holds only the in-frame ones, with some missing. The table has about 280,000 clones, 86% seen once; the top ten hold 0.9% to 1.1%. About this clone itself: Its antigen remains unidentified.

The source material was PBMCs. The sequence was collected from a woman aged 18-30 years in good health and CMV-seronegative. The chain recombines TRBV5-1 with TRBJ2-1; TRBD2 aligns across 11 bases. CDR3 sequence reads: CASSLAGTSGLKEQFF. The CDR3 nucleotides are TGCGCCAGCAGCTTGGCCGGGACTAGCGGACTTAAGGAGCAGTTCTTC.